This T cell receptor (beta chain) was sequenced during a study of T-cell reconstitution after alpha-beta-depleted transplantation in children. Overall study results and limits: Roughly two months post-transplant, alpha-beta T cells reportedly originated from several hundred graft clones that had expanded. Diversity of TCRbeta at day 60 was high in some patients, arising from surviving recipient T cells and thymic progenitors.

Trimming stripped 0 bases from V and 5 bases from J, with 7 bases between. Looked up from germline, CDR1 is MNHNS and CDR2 is SASEGT. This CDR3 region has 13 residues. The TCRbeta library incorporated unique molecular identifiers. TCRdb re-called the PCR reads with MiXCR, one entry per CDR3 protein. The sample has 200,000 to 250,000 distinct CDR3 sequences; about 8.4% are singletons. A few counts support this clonotype. What it binds is not known. This receptor was taken from a male patient between 2 and 9 years old who had a stem cell transplant for acute myeloid leukemia, so the T cells may come from the graft donor. Sequences were derived from PBMCs, mostly from graft donor cells, sampled 360 days after TCRalphabeta/CD19-depleted stem cell transplant. The chain joins TRBV6-1 to TRBJ2-5; D is unresolved. In DNA, the CDR3 is TGTGCCAGCAGTGAAGCGCGGTGGGAGACCCAGTACTTC. It is translated as CASSEARWETQYF.